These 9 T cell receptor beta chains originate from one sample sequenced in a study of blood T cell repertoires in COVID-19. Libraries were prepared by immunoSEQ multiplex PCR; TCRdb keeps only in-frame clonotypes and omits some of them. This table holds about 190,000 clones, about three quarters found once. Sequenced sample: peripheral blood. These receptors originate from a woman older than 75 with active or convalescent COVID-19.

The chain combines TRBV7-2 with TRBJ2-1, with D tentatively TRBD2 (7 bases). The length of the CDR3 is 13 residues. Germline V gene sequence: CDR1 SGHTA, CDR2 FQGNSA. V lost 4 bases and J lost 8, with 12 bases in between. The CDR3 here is CASSSTGRDEQFF. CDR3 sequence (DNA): TGTGCCAGCAGCTCCACAGGGAGGGATGAGCAGTTCTTC.

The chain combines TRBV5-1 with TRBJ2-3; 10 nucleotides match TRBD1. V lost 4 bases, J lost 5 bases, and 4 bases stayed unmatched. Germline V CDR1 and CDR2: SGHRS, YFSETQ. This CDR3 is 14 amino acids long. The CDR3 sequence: CASSHGQGEDTQYF. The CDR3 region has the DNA TGCGCCAGCAGCCACGGACAGGGGGAAGATACGCAGTATTTT.

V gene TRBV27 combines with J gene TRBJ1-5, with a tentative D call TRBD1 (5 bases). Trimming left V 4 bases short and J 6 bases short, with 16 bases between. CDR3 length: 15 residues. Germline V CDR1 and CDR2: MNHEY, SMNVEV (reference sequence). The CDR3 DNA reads TGTGCCAGCAGTTACCTGGGGGAGGTTGGTCAGCCCCAGCATTTT. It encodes CASSYLGEVGQPQHF.

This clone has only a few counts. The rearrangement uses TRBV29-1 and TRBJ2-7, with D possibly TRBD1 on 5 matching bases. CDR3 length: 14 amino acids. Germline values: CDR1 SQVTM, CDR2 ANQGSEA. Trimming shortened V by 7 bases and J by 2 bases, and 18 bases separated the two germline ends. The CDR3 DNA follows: TGCAGCGCCGTGGCGCAGGGCCTAACCTACGAGCAGTACTTC. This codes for CSAVAQGLTYEQYF.

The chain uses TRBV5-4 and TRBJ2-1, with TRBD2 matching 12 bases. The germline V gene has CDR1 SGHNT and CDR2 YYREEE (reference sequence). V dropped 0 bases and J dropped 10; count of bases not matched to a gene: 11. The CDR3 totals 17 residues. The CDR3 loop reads CASSLGTSGASRKEQFF. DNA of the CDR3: TGTGCCAGCAGCTTGGGGACTAGCGGGGCCTCGAGGAAGGAGCAGTTCTTC.

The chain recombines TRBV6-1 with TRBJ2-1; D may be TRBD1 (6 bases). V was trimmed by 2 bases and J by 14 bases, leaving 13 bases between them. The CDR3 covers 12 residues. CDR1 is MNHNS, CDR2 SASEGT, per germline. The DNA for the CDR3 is TGTGCCAGCAGTGAATTAAACAGGGTAAAGTTCTTC. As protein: CASSELNRVKFF.

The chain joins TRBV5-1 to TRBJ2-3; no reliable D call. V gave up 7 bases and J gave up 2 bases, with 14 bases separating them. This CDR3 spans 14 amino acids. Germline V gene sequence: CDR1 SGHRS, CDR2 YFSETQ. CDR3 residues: CASFETGATDTQYF. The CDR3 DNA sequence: TGCGCCAGCTTTGAGACCGGAGCCACAGATACGCAGTATTTT.

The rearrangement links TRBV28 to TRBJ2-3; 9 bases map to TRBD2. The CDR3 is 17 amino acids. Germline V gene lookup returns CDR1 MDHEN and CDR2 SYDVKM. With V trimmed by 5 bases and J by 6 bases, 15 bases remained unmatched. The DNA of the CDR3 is TGTGCCAGCAGTCCTCAGCAGCGGGGGGCCCTCGGGGATACGCAGTATTTT. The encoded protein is CASSPQQRGALGDTQYF.

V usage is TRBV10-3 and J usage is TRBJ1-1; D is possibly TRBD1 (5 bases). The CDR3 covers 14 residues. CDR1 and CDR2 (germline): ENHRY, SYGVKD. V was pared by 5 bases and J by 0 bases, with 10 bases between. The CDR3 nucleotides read TGTGCCATCAGTTCCCGGGGGATGAACACTGAAGCTTTCTTT. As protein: CAISSRGMNTEAFF.